Listed here is a single T cell receptor beta chain. V gave up 7 bases and J gave up 0 bases, with 17 bases separating them. The CDR3 extends over 16 amino acids. Per the germline V gene, CDR1 is SGDLS and CDR2 is YYNGEE. Treatment: around 19 received Ad26.COV2.S at low or high dose, single or two shots; a few received placebo; per-sample allocation not given. Collection of samples fell on day 63 after the first vaccine or placebo injection. Vaccination used an Ad26 vector expressing Wuhan-strain SARS-CoV-2 spike. This sample was included in a study of Ad26.COV2.S vaccination and SARS-CoV-2 variants. Profiled with immunoSEQ multiplex PCR; TCRdb holds only in-frame clones, not every one. Among about 350,000 clones listed, roughly 90% were seen once.

The chain recombines TRBV9 with TRBJ1-3; possibly TRBD1 for D (5 bases). The sequencing used peripheral blood, collected in a trial of Ad26.COV2.S vaccine versus placebo. This TCR was sampled from a person between 18 and 59 years old who received the Ad26.COV2.S COVID-19 vaccine or a placebo. The CDR3 nucleotides read TGTGCCAGCGGGGTAGGTGGACAAAGCTCTGGAAACACCATATATTTT. As protein: CASGVGGQSSGNTIYF.